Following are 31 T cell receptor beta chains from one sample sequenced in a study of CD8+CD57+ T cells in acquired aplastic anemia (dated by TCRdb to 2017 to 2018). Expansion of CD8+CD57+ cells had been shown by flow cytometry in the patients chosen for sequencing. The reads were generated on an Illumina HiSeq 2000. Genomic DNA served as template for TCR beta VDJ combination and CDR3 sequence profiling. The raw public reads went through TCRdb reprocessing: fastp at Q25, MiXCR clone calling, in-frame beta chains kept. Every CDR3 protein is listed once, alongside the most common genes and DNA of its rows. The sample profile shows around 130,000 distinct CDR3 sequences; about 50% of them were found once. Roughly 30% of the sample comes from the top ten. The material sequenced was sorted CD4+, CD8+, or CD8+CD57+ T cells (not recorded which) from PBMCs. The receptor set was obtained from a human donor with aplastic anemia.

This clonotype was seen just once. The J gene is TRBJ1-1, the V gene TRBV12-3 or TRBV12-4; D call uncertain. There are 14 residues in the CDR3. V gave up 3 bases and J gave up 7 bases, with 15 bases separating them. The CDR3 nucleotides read TGTGCCAGCAGTTTCGGTCTGAGGACTCGTGAAGCTTTCTTT. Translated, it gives CASSFGLRTREAFF.

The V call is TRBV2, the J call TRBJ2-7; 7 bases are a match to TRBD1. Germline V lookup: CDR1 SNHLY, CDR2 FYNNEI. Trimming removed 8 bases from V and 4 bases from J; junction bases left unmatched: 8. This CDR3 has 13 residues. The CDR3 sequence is CASGPRQGYEQYF. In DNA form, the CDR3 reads TGTGCCAGCGGTCCGAGACAGGGATACGAGCAGTACTTC.

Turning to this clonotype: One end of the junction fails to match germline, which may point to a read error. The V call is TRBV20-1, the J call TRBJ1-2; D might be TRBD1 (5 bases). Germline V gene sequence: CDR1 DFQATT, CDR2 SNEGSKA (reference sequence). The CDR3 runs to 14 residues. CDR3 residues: CSAQNPGPLNLGDF. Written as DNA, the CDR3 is TGCAGTGCTCAAAATCCGGGACCGCTTAACCTTGGCGACTTC.

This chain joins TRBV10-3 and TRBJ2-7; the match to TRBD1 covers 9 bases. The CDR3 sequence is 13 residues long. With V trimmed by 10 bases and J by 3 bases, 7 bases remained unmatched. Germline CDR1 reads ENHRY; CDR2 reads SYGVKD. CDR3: CATNRGQGYEQYF. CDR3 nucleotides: TGTGCCACAAACAGGGGGCAAGGCTACGAGCAGTACTTC.

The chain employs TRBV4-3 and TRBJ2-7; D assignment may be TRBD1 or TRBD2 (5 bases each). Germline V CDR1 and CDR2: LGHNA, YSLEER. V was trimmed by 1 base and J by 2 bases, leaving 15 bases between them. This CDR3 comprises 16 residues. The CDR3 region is CASSQGGRQPPYEQYF. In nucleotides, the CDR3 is TGCGCCAGCAGCCAAGGAGGGCGACAGCCTCCCTACGAGCAGTACTTC.

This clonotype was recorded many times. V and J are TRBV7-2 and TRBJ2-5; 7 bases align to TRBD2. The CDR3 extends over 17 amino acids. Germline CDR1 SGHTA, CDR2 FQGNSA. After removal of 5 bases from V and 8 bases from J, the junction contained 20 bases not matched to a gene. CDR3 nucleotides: TGTGCCAGCAGCCGTCCCGTGGGCGGGGGAGGCGGGAGAACCCAGTACTTC. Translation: CASSRPVGGGGGRTQYF.

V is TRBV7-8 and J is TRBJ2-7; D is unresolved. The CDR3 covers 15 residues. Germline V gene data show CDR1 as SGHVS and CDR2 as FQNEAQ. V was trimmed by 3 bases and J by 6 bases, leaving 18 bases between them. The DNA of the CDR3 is TGTGCCAGCAGCTTGTACGACGGAAGCTACGGCGAGCAGTACTTC. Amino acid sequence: CASSLYDGSYGEQYF.

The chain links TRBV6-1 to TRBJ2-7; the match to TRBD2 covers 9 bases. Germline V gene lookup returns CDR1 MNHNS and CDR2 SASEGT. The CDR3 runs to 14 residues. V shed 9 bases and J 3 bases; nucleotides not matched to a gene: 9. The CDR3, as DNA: TGTGCCAGTTTCCCCGGGACTAGCCTCTACGAGCAGTACTTC. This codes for CASFPGTSLYEQYF.

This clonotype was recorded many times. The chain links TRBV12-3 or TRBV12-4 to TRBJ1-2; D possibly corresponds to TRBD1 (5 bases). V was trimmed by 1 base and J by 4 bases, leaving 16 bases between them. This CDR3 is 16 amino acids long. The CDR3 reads CASSLVGANSPYGYTF. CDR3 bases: TGTGCCAGCAGTTTAGTAGGGGCTAACTCCCCCTATGGCTACACCTTC.

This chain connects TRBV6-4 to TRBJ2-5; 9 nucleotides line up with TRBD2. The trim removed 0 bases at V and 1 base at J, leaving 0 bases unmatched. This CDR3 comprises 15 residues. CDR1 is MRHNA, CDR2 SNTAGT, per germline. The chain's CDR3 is CASSDSSGGQETQYF. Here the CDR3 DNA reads TGTGCCAGCAGTGACTCTAGCGGGGGCCAAGAGACCCAGTACTTC.

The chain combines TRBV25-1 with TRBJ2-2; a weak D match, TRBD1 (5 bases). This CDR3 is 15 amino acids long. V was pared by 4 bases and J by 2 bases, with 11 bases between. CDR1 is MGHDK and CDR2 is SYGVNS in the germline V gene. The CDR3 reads CASSAPTANTGELFF. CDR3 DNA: TGTGCCAGCAGTGCTCCGACAGCTAACACCGGGGAGCTGTTTTTT.

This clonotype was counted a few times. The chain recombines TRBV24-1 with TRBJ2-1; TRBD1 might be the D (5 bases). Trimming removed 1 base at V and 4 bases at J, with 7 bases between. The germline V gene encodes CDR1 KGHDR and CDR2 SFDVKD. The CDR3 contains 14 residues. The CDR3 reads CATSDFDSYNEQFF. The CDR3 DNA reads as TGTGCCACCAGTGATTTCGACAGTTACAATGAGCAGTTCTTC.

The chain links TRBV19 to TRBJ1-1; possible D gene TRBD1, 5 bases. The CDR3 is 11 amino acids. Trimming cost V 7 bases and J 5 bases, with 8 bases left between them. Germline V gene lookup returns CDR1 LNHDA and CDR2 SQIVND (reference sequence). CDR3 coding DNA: TGTGCCAGTACCAGGGATACTGAAGCTTTCTTT. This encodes CASTRDTEAFF.

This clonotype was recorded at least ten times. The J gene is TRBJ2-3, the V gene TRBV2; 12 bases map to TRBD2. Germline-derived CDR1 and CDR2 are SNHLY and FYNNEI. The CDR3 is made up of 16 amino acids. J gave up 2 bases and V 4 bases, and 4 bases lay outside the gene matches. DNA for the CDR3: TGTGCCAGCAGTGCCGGACTAGCGGGGCTCACAGATACGCAGTATTTT. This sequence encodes CASSAGLAGLTDTQYF. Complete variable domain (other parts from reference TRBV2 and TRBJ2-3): EPEVTQTPSHQVTQMGQEVILRCVPISNHLYFYWYRQILGQKVEFLVSFYNNEISEKSEIFDDQFSVERPDGSNFTLKIRSTKLEDSAMYFCASSAGLAGLTDTQYFGPGTRLTVL.

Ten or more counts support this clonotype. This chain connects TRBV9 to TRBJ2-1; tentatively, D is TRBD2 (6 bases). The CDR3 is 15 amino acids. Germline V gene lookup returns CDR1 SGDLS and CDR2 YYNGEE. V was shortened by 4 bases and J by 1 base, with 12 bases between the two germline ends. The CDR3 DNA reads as TGTGCCAGCAGCCCCGGAGGGAAATCCTACAATGAGCAGTTCTTC. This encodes CASSPGGKSYNEQFF.

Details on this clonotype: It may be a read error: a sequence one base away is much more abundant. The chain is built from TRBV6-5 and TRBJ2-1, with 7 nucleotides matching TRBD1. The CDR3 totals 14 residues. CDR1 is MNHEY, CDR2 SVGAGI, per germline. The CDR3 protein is CASSYGQVLNERFF. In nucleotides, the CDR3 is TGTGCCAGCAGTTACGGACAGGTCCTCAATGAGCGGTTCTTC.

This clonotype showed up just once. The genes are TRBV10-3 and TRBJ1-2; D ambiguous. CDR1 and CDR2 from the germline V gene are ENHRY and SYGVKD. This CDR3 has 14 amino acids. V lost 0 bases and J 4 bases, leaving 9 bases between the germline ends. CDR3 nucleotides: TGTGCCATCAGTGAGTCGACTTGGGGCTATGGCTACACCTTC. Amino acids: CAISESTWGYGYTF.

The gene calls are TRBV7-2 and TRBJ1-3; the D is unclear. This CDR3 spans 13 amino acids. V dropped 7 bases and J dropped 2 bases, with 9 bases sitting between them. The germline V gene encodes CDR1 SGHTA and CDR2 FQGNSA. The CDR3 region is CASTPTPGNTIYF. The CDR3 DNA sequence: TGTGCCAGCACCCCGACTCCTGGAAACACCATATATTTT.

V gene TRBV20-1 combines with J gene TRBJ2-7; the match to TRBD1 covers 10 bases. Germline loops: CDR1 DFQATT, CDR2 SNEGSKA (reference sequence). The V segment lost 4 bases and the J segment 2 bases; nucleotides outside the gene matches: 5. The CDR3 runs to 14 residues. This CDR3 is CSATPGQGTYEQYF. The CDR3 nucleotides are TGCAGTGCTACCCCGGGACAGGGGACCTACGAGCAGTACTTC.

The CDR3 sequence: CASSAGWDGYTF. The DNA of the CDR3 is TGTGCCAGCAGCGCCGGGTGGGATGGCTACACCTTC. The chain uses TRBV9 and TRBJ1-2; D unresolved. The V end was cut by 3 bases, the J end by 6 bases, with 9 bases between. This CDR3 region has 12 residues. From germline, CDR1 is SGDLS and CDR2 YYNGEE.

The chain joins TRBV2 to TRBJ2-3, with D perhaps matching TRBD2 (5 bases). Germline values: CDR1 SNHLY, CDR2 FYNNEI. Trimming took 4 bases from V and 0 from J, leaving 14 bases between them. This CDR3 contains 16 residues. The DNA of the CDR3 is TGTGCCAGCAGTGGACGATTTGGCGGGAGCACAGATACGCAGTATTTT. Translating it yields CASSGRFGGSTDTQYF.

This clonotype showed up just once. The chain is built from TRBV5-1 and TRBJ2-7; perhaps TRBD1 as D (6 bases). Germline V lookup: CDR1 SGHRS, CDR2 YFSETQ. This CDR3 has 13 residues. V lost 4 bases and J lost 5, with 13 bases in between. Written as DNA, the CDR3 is TGCGCCAGCAGCCCGCGGACAGAAGACGAGCAGTACTTC. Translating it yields CASSPRTEDEQYF.

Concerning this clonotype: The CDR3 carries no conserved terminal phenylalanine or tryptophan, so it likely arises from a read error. The CDR3 sequence is CAISETSGNTIYL. The CDR3 nucleotides read TGTGCCATCAGTGAGACGAGTGGAAACACCATATATCTT. The chain combines TRBV10-3 with TRBJ1-3; D is uncertain. Trimming removed 2 bases at V and 3 bases at J, with 5 bases between. Germline V gene lookup returns CDR1 ENHRY and CDR2 SYGVKD. The CDR3 loop spans 13 amino acids.

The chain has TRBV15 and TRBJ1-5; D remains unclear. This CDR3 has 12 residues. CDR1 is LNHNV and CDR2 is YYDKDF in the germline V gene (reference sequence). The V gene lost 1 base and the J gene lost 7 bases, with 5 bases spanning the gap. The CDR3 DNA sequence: TGTGCCACCAGCAGAGCGAACCAGCCCCAGCATTTT. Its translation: CATSRANQPQHF.

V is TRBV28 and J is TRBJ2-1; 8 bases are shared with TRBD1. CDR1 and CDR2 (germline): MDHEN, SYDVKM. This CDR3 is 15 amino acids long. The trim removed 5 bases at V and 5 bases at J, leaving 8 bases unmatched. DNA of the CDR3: TGTGCCAGCAGTGCGTCGACAGGGGTAGACAATGAGCAGTTCTTC. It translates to CASSASTGVDNEQFF.

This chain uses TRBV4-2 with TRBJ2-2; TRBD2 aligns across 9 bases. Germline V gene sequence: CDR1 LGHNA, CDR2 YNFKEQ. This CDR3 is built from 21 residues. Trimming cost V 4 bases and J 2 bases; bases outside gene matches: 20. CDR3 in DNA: TGTGCCAGCAGCCCCCGGTTAGCGGGGGCCACGCCTTCGATAAACACCGGGGAGCTGTTTTTT. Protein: CASSPRLAGATPSINTGELFF.

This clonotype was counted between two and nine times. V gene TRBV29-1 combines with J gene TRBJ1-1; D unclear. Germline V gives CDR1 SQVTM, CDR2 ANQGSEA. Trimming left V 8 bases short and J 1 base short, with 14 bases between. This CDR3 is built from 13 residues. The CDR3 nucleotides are TGCAGCCCTCGGGGAGGTGGGAACACTGAAGCTTTCTTT. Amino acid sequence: CSPRGGGNTEAFF.

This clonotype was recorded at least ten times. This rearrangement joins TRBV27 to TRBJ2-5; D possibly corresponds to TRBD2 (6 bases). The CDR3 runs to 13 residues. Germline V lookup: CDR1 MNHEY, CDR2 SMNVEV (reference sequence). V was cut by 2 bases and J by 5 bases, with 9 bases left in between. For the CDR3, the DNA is TGTGCCAGCAGTTTAATAGGGAGGGAGACCCAGTACTTC. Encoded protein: CASSLIGRETQYF.

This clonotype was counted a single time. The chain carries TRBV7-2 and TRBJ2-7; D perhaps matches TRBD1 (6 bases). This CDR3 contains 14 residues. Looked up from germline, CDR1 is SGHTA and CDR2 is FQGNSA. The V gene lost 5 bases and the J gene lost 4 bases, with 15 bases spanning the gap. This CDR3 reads CASSASRGKYEQYF. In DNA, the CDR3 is TGTGCCAGCAGCGCTTCCAGGGGCAAATACGAGCAGTACTTC.

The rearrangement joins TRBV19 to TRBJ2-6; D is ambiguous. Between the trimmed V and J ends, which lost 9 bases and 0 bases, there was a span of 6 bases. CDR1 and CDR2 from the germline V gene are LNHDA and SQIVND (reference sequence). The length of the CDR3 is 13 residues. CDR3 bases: TGTGCCAGCCACAACTCTGGGGCCAACGTCCTGACTTTC. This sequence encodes CASHNSGANVLTF.

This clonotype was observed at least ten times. CDR3 amino acids: CASSSGTRREAQHF. The CDR3 DNA is TGTGCCAGCAGTTCCGGGACACGGCGCGAAGCCCAGCATTTT. The rearrangement uses TRBV27 and TRBJ1-5; TRBD1 is a possible D gene (6 bases). Per germline, CDR1 MNHEY and CDR2 SMNVEV (reference sequence). CDR3 length equals 14 residues. V was cut by 4 bases and J by 11 bases, with 18 bases left in between.